This TCR beta chain was captured in a study of blood T cell repertoires in COVID-19. Here immunoSEQ multiplex PCR was the method, and the copy in TCRdb shows in-frame clones only, minus some. The sample holds about 200,000 clones, around four fifths seen once. This clone was seen only once. The V segment lost 5 bases and the J segment 8 bases; nucleotides outside the gene matches: 11. The CDR3 is made up of 15 amino acids. Germline CDR1 and CDR2: MGHRA and YSYEKL. The sequence was collected from a woman between 35 and 50 years old with active or convalescent COVID-19. Sequencing was carried out using peripheral blood. V is TRBV4-1 and J is TRBJ1-5; 8 nucleotides line up with TRBD1. CDR3 in amino acids: CASSGGGQGYEPQHF. The CDR3 DNA sequence: TGCGCCAGCAGCGGGGGAGGACAGGGATATGAGCCCCAGCATTTT.